These T cell receptor beta chains were read from a single sample in a study of blood T cell repertoires in COVID-19. The repertoire was sequenced with immunoSEQ multiplex PCR; TCRdb's copy has only in-frame clones and lacks some. The profile covers about 87,000 clones, with around 85% appearing a single time and 3% taken by the ten largest. Sequencing was performed on peripheral blood. Receptor source: a woman of 80 years or more with COVID-19, enrolled during active disease. Each CDR3 is given with its conserved first and last residue. The order of the fields is clone size, D gene, J gene, V gene, CDR3 protein, CDR3 DNA. The D gene is left open where the match is weak. Only part of the rows carry a size: once, few, many, or a class if the clone is expanded.

-,-,TRBJ1-5,TRBV5-4,CASSLRGNNQPQHF,TGTGCCAGCAGCTTGCGGGGGAACAATCAGCCCCAGCATTTT
-,TRBD1,TRBJ1-4,TRBV4-1,CASSQGDRAGTLFF,TGCGCCAGCAGCCAAGGGGACAGGGCCGGGACACTGTTTTTT
-,-,TRBJ1-4,TRBV29-1,CSVEKDAGGVDEKLFF,TGCAGCGTTGAAAAGGACGCGGGGGGAGTGGATGAAAAACTGTTTTTT
-,TRBD1,TRBJ2-5,TRBV6-4,CASSRDRGETQYF,TGTGCCAGCAGTCGAGACAGGGGAGAGACCCAGTACTTC
once,TRBD2,TRBJ2-2,TRBV6-2/TRBV6-3,CASSYSGTSGGPVNTGELFF,TGTGCCAGCAGTTACTCGGGGACTAGCGGGGGGCCCGTGAACACCGGGGAGCTGTTTTTT
-,-,TRBJ2-5,TRBV30,CAWSVTGSQTQYF,TGTGCCTGGAGTGTAACAGGGTCGCAGACCCAGTACTTC
-,-,TRBJ1-1,TRBV7-9,CASSLGTAGSTEAFF,TGTGCCAGCAGCTTAGGGACAGCAGGGTCCACTGAAGCTTTCTTT
-,TRBD2,TRBJ2-3,TRBV11-2,CASSFGLAVANTQYF,TGTGCCAGCAGCTTCGGACTAGCGGTCGCGAATACGCAGTATTTT
-,TRBD2,TRBJ2-7,TRBV7-9,CASSPPWGLAGGDSYEQYF,TGTGCCAGCAGCCCGCCATGGGGATTAGCGGGGGGGGACTCCTACGAGCAGTACTTC
few,-,TRBJ1-3,TRBV30,CAWKRVGNTIYF,TGTGCCTGGAAGAGGGTTGGAAACACCATATATTTT
few,-,TRBJ2-3,TRBV18,CASSPPWGGVTDTQYF,TGTGCCAGCTCACCACCGTGGGGGGGCGTTACAGATACGCAGTATTTT
once,TRBD2,TRBJ2-1,TRBV18,CASSPSGGPDNEQFF,TGTGCCAGCTCACCCAGCGGGGGCCCCGACAATGAGCAGTTCTTC
-,TRBD1,TRBJ2-7,TRBV29-1,CSVEVDRAPYEQYF,TGCAGCGTTGAGGTCGACAGGGCGCCGTACGAGCAGTACTTC
-,TRBD2,TRBJ2-2,TRBV10-2,CASMSGGLLTGELFF,TGCGCCAGCATGTCGGGGGGGCTACTCACCGGGGAGCTGTTTTTT
-,TRBD2,TRBJ2-5,TRBV5-1,CASSLDIAGGETQYF,TGCGCCAGCAGCTTGGATATAGCGGGAGGGGAGACCCAGTACTTC
-,-,TRBJ1-2,TRBV6-5,CASSPLGGIGGYTF,TGTGCCAGCTCCCCTCTCGGGGGGATAGGGGGCTACACCTTC
few,-,TRBJ2-2,TRBV9,CASSVYFQVLTGELFF,TGTGCCAGCAGCGTATATTTTCAGGTCCTCACCGGGGAGCTGTTTTTT
-,-,TRBJ1-5,TRBV7-2,CASSLAPGGANQPQHF,TGTGCCAGCAGCTTAGCGCCGGGGGGCGCCAATCAGCCCCAGCATTTT
-,-,TRBJ2-7,TRBV5-1,CASSPTGPLYEQYF,TGCGCCAGCAGCCCTACAGGACCCCTCTACGAGCAGTACTTC
few,TRBD1,TRBJ2-7,TRBV9,CASSARDRGSYEQYF,TGTGCCAGCAGCGCCCGGGACAGGGGCTCCTACGAGCAGTACTTC
-,-,TRBJ1-1,TRBV7-9,CASSVRENEAFF,TGTGCCAGCAGCGTAAGGGAGAATGAAGCTTTCTTT
-,-,TRBJ1-5,TRBV2,CASSITGYSEPQHF,TGTGCCAGCAGTATCACAGGGTACTCCGAGCCCCAGCATTTT
-,-,TRBJ1-2,TRBV6-4,CASSPGHLIGSGYTF,TGTGCCAGCAGCCCGGGACACCTGATTGGGAGTGGCTACACCTTC
-,TRBD2,TRBJ2-3,TRBV10-3,CAISGGGSSDTQYF,TGTGCCATCAGTGGGGGCGGGAGCTCAGATACGCAGTATTTT
-,TRBD1,TRBJ2-7,TRBV5-1,CASSKTGAAYEQYF,TGCGCCAGCAGCAAGACAGGGGCCGCCTACGAGCAGTACTTC
-,TRBD1,TRBJ1-1,TRBV5-1,CASSGQGASTEAFF,TGCGCCAGCAGCGGACAGGGGGCGAGCACTGAAGCTTTCTTT
-,-,TRBJ2-1,TRBV6-5,CASAGTTVGKQFF,TGTGCCAGCGCGGGGACCACGGTGGGTAAGCAGTTCTTC
-,TRBD2,TRBJ2-5,TRBV10-3,CAISERTSGGETQYF,TGTGCCATCAGTGAAAGGACTAGCGGGGGAGAGACCCAGTACTTC
-,-,TRBJ1-3,TRBV19,CASSLGPTSGNTIYF,TGTGCCAGTAGTCTGGGGCCCACCTCTGGAAACACCATATATTTT
-,-,TRBJ2-2,TRBV5-1,CASSLGRTGTGELFF,TGCGCCAGCAGCTTGGGACGGACTGGCACCGGGGAGCTGTTTTTT
-,TRBD1,TRBJ1-1,TRBV18,CASSPRQGVGTEAFF,TGTGCCAGCTCACCTCGGCAGGGGGTAGGGACTGAAGCTTTCTTT
once,TRBD1,TRBJ1-2,TRBV30,CAWSVRQGHYGYTF,TGTGCCTGGAGTGTCCGACAGGGGCACTATGGCTACACCTTC
-,TRBD2,TRBJ2-7,TRBV5-1,CASGTSGRTSVEQYF,TGCGCCAGCGGGACTAGCGGGAGAACCTCGGTCGAGCAGTACTTC
few,TRBD2,TRBJ2-7,TRBV18,CASSPGGAGEQYF,TGTGCCAGCTCACCAGGGGGAGCGGGGGAGCAGTACTTC
-,TRBD2,TRBJ2-7,TRBV7-9,CASGRASEQYF,TGTGCCAGCGGGAGGGCGAGTGAGCAGTACTTC
-,TRBD2,TRBJ2-1,TRBV5-1,CASSLGASGSLSYNEQFF,TGCGCCAGCAGCTTGGGGGCTAGCGGGAGTTTGTCCTACAATGAGCAGTTCTTC
-,-,TRBJ2-7,TRBV27,CASTKRIGGYEQYF,TGTGCCAGCACCAAGAGGATCGGGGGCTACGAGCAGTACTTC
-,TRBD1,TRBJ1-5,TRBV30,CAWSTTRTGSPLNQPQHF,TGTGCCTGGAGTACGACCCGGACAGGGTCGCCTTTAAATCAGCCCCAGCATTTT
-,-,TRBJ2-2,TRBV28,CASRTDRLNTGELFF,TGTGCCAGCCGAACAGACAGGCTGAACACCGGGGAGCTGTTTTTT
-,-,TRBJ1-6,TRBV10-2,CASTNLGRGSPLHF,TGCGCCAGCACAAATCTAGGGCGGGGTTCACCCCTCCACTTT
-,-,TRBJ1-1,TRBV18,CASSGATGLDTEAFF,TGTGCCAGCTCAGGGGCCACAGGGCTTGACACTGAAGCTTTCTTT
-,-,TRBJ1-1,TRBV27,CASSPRGSLDLTEAFF,TGTGCCAGCAGTCCGCGGGGGAGTTTGGACCTCACTGAAGCTTTCTTT
-,-,TRBJ2-6,TRBV9,CASSVGPGSLSGANVLTF,TGTGCCAGCAGCGTAGGTCCAGGGTCCCTCTCTGGGGCCAACGTCCTGACTTTC
-,TRBD2,TRBJ2-1,TRBV2,CASSSASGYNEQFF,TGTGCCAGCAGCTCTGCTAGCGGGTACAATGAGCAGTTCTTC
once,TRBD1,TRBJ1-6,TRBV19,CASSGPQGARNSPLHF,TGTGCCAGTAGTGGACCTCAGGGGGCTAGAAATTCACCCCTCCACTTT
-,-,TRBJ2-3,TRBV6-1,CASSVIGGGNTDTQYF,TGTGCCAGCAGTGTTATAGGGGGCGGGAACACAGATACGCAGTATTTT
-,-,TRBJ1-1,TRBV5-1,CASSLGHMNTEAFF,TGCGCCAGCAGCTTGGGTCACATGAACACTGAAGCTTTCTTT
-,-,TRBJ2-7,TRBV28,CASSLVSPHEQYF,TGTGCCAGCAGTTTGGTAAGCCCCCACGAGCAGTACTTC
-,-,TRBJ1-3,TRBV13,CASSRDTIYF,TGTGCCAGCAGCCGGGACACCATATATTTT
-,TRBD2,TRBJ2-3,TRBV6-2/TRBV6-3,CASSSRLAGSRDTQYF,TGTGCCAGCAGTTCCCGACTAGCGGGGAGTCGAGATACGCAGTATTTT
-,TRBD1,TRBJ1-1,TRBV4-3,CASSHSRGVGTEAFF,TGCGCCAGCAGCCATTCCAGGGGGGTTGGCACTGAAGCTTTCTTT
-,-,TRBJ1-3,TRBV2,CASSPEMYTIYF,TGTGCCAGCAGCCCCGAGATGTACACCATATATTTT